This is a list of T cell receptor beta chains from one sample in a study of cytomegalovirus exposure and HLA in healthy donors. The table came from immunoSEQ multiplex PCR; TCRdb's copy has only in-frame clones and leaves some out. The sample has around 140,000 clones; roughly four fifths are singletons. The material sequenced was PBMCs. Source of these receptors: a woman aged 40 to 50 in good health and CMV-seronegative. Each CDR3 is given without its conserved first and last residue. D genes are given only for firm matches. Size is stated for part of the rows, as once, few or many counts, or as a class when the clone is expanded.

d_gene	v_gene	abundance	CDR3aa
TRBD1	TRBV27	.	ASRDRLVNEQF
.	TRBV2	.	ASSGTGFQSYGNQPQH
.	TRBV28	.	ASSLGGTSTDTQY
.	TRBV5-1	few	ASSPADSYEQY
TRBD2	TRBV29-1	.	SVDRAGGTRQD
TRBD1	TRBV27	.	ASSLIAGGYEQY
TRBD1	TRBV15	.	ATKTGTGGQPQH
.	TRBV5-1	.	ASRPTGEFTDTQY
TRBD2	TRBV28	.	ASSGTSGRAGEQY
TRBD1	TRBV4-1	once	ASSPRGHRDNEQF
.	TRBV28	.	ASSFLRGGEQF
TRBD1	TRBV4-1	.	ASSQPVLRDRGHYGYT
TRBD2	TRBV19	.	ASSIDGRVNEQF
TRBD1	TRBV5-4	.	ASSLNRGRVTDTQY
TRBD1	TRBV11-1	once	ASSLTGLRTGGVTEAF
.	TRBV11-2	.	ASSPPVGGENIQY
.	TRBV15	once	ATSRTQNTEAF
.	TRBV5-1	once	ASSEEGWSSGNTIY
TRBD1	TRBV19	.	ASSPGQGRTDTQY
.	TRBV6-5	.	ASSYLERGTDTQY
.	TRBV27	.	ASRDSPVYTEAF
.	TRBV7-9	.	ASSLPTYAGVSSYEQY
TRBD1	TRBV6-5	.	ASSPPLGQGEAF
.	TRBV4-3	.	ASSQEIVNSLSPLH
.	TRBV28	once	ASSFQGSGSLGVYEQY
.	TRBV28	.	ASSPVGSPLH
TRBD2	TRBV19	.	ASRSIGTRNGEQY
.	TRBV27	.	ASSFSRQSQETQY
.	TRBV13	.	ASSSQGGYGYT
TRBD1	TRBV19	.	ASSIRDRAGELF
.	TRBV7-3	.	ASSFSPGQPQH
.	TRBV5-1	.	ASSVGTVNTEAF
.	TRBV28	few	ASSSGPTQPQH
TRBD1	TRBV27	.	ASRIGQGTDTQY
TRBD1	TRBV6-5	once	ASRRDRGSYEQY
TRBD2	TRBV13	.	ASSLVRLATSYEQY
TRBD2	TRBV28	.	ASSLWGSWTSGERTTDTQY
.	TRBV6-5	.	ASSSYRGGYT
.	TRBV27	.	ASSLGVNNEKLF
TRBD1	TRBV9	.	ASSARRQGYGYT
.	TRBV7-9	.	ASSLPWAEDTGELF